The present T cell receptor (beta chain) was sequenced within a study of blood T cells in healthy people across ages. This clonotype was recorded a few times. A much larger clone lies one base from this, so it may be a read error. The CDR3 extends over 12 amino acids. The germline V gene encodes CDR1 SGHNT and CDR2 YENEEA. Alongside a J-beta primer mix, a sample-barcoded 5' primer served in a second PCR lasting about 7 to 12 cycles. TCRdb reanalysed the 5' RACE reads using MiXCR and keeps one entry per CDR3 protein. Of some 710,000 distinct CDR3 sequences in the sample, roughly 20% were seen once. Sequencing used blood. This TCR was recovered from a man between 65 and 79 years old in good health. The chain uses TRBV11-3 and TRBJ2-1, with D uncertain. The CDR3 nucleotides are TGTGCCAGCAGCTTAACCTACAGTGAGCAGTTCTTC. It translates to CASSLTYSEQFF.